This TCR beta chain derives from a study of blood T cell repertoires in COVID-19. CDR1 and CDR2 from the germline V gene are SGHTA and FQGNSA. V was trimmed by 1 base and J by 2 bases, leaving 8 bases between them. The CDR3 consists of 14 residues. The protocol was immunoSEQ multiplex PCR, while the TCRdb copy is restricted to in-frame clones and leaves out a portion. Here the sample spans roughly 200,000 clones, approximately 91% being singletons. The source of this sequence is a man between 40 and 49 years old with acute or convalescent COVID-19. The sample was peripheral blood. The chain has TRBV7-2 and TRBJ2-5; D gene unclear. The CDR3 DNA follows: TGTGCCAGCAGCTTAGGAGGTACGCAAGAGACCCAGTACTTC. It translates to CASSLGGTQETQYF.